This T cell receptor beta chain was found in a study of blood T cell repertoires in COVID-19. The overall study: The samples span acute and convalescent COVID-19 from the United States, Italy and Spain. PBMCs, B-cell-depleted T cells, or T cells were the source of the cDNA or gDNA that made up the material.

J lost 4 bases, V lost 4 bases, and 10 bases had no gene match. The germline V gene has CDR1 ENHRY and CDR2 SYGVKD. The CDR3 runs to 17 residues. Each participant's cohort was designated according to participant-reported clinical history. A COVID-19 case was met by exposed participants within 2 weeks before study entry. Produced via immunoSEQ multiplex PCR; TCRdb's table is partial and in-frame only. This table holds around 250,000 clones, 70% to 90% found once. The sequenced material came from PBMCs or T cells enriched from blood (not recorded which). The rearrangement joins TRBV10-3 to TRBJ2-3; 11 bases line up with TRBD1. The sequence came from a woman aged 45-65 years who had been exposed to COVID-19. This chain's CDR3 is CAISGSPGTGGADTQYF. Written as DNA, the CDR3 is TGTGCCATCAGTGGGAGCCCGGGGACAGGGGGAGCAGATACGCAGTATTTT.